One sample yielded the 32 T cell receptor beta chains listed below, sequenced in a study of OX40 agonist ivuxolimab in advanced cancers. The protocol was immunoSEQ multiplex PCR, while the TCRdb copy is restricted to in-frame clones and leaves out a portion. The table lists about 81,000 clones, around 83% of them singletons. Sample: CD4+ or CD8+ T cells sorted from blood, taken in a trial of the OX40 agonist ivuxolimab. These receptors came from an adult with an advanced solid tumor such as melanoma, head and neck, liver or kidney cancer.

The V and J genes are TRBV18 and TRBJ2-3; 10 bases agree with TRBD2. Per germline, CDR1 KGHSH and CDR2 LQKENI. With 3 bases clipped from V and 2 bases from J, the junction kept 5 bases outside the gene matches. The CDR3 covers 16 residues. The CDR3 is CASSPLLAGVTDTQYF. For the CDR3, the DNA is TGTGCCAGCTCACCCCTCCTAGCGGGGGTCACAGATACGCAGTATTTT.

The V and J genes are TRBV4-1 and TRBJ2-4; D unclear. The CDR3 is 16 amino acids. Germline-derived CDR1 and CDR2 are MGHRA and YSYEKL. Trimming left V 2 bases short and J 0 bases short, with 11 bases between. CDR3 loop: CASSQLKPLAKNIQYF. The DNA for the CDR3 is TGCGCCAGCAGCCAACTGAAACCCTTAGCCAAAAACATTCAGTACTTC.

The chain combines TRBV9 with TRBJ2-1; D possibly corresponds to TRBD1 (6 bases). This CDR3 contains 17 residues. V was clipped by 1 base and J by 8 bases, with 22 bases between them. The germline V gene encodes CDR1 SGDLS and CDR2 YYNGEE. The CDR3 bases are TGTGCCAGCAGCGTATCAGGGGCCCGGTCCATCCCCGATGAGCAGTTCTTC. Its protein product is CASSVSGARSIPDEQFF.

This chain links TRBV7-2 with TRBJ1-1; TRBD1 might be the D (6 bases). CDR1 is SGHTA, CDR2 FQGNSA, per germline. Deletions cut 5 bases from V and 7 bases from J, with 14 bases between. The CDR3 loop spans 13 amino acids. The CDR3 DNA reads as TGTGCCAGCAGCCTCAGGAGGACAGTTGAAGCTTTCTTT. It yields the protein CASSLRRTVEAFF. Looking up the rest from reference TRBV7-2 and TRBJ1-1 gives the full variable domain: GAGVSQSPSNKVTEKGKDVELRCDPISGHTALYWYRQSLGQGLEFLIYFQGNSAPDKSGLPSDRFSAERTGGSVSTLTIQRTQQEDSAVYLCASSLRRTVEAFFGQGTRLTVV.

This clone appeared a few times. The chain is built from TRBV4-1 and TRBJ1-2; TRBD1 might be the D (5 bases). Germline lookup yields CDR1 MGHRA and CDR2 YSYEKL. The germline V and J ends were trimmed by 3 bases and 3 bases, with 26 bases remaining between them. This CDR3 is 19 amino acids long. CDR3 sequence: CASSHSSLRVALKDYGYTF. The CDR3 coding sequence is TGCGCCAGCAGCCACTCTTCCCTCAGGGTGGCCTTGAAGGACTATGGCTACACCTTC.

J is TRBJ1-3 and V is TRBV18, with 7 positions matching TRBD1. This CDR3 is 17 amino acids long. Germline V gene data show CDR1 as KGHSH and CDR2 as LQKENI. V lost 3 bases to trimming and J lost 1 base; unmatched junction nucleotides: 9. CDR3 bases: TGTGCCAGCTCACCGCTGGGACAGAGCGGGTCTGGAAACACCATATATTTT. Amino acid sequence: CASSPLGQSGSGNTIYF.

The chain combines TRBV2 with TRBJ2-7; no firm D call. The germline CDR1 and CDR2 sequences are SNHLY and FYNNEI. This CDR3 has 16 residues. V was cut by 0 bases and J by 4 bases, with 16 bases left in between. The CDR3 loop is CASSEAPVNSAYEQYV. The CDR3 region has the DNA TGTGCCAGCAGTGAAGCCCCTGTCAACAGTGCTTACGAGCAGTACGTC.

About this clone: This sample includes further DNA sequences coding for the same CDR3. This chain links TRBV6-4 with TRBJ1-6; D is undetermined. CDR3 size: 15 residues. CDR1 and CDR2 from the germline V gene are MRHNA and SNTAGT. V was cut by 6 bases and J by 3 bases, with 12 bases left in between. The CDR3 sequence: CASSAGRSYNSPLHF. Here the CDR3 DNA reads TGTGCCAGCAGCGCCGGACGGAGCTATAATTCACCCCTCCACTTT.

This chain links TRBV11-2 with TRBJ2-7, with D tentatively TRBD1 (6 bases). The V end was cut by 5 bases, the J end by 7 bases, with 15 bases between. Germline V gene sequence: CDR1 SGHAT, CDR2 FQNNGV. The CDR3 totals 13 residues. The CDR3 protein is CASSPRAGVEQYV. CDR3 sequence (DNA): TGTGCCAGCAGCCCCCGGGCAGGGGTTGAGCAGTACGTC.

This chain connects TRBV2 to TRBJ2-3, with D maybe TRBD1 (6 bases). The V gene lost 6 bases and the J gene lost 7 bases, with 11 bases spanning the gap. CDR1 SNHLY and CDR2 FYNNEI come from the germline V gene. The CDR3 totals 12 residues. The CDR3 DNA is TGTGCCAGCAGGGGTCAGGGGCATACGCAGTATTTT. Translation: CASRGQGHTQYF.

The count of this clone is one. The chain is built from TRBV2 and TRBJ1-1; no firm D call. The CDR3 spans 11 residues. Germline lookup yields CDR1 SNHLY and CDR2 FYNNEI. V lost 8 bases and J 5 bases, leaving 9 bases between the germline ends. DNA of the CDR3: TGTGCCAGCGCCTTTTATACTGAAGCTTTCTTT. Translation: CASAFYTEAFF. Supplemented by reference TRBV2 and TRBJ1-1, the full variable domain reads EPEVTQTPSHQVTQMGQEVILRCVPISNHLYFYWYRQILGQKVEFLVSFYNNEISEKSEIFDDQFSVERPDGSNFTLKIRSTKLEDSAMYFCASAFYTEAFFGQGTRLTVV.

Only a few counts were recorded for this clone. The chain joins TRBV19 to TRBJ1-5; D gene uncertain. V was cut by 2 bases and J by 6 bases, with 14 bases left in between. Germline V gene lookup returns CDR1 LNHDA and CDR2 SQIVND (reference sequence). This CDR3 comprises 15 residues. CDR3 bases: TGTGCCAGTAGTATAAGGGTTTCGGAGGGTCAGCCCCAGCATTTT. The encoded protein is CASSIRVSEGQPQHF. Complete variable domain (other parts from reference TRBV19 and TRBJ1-5): DGGITQSPKYLFRKEGQNVTLSCEQNLNHDAMYWYRQDPGQGLRLIYYSQIVNDFQKGDIAEGYSVSREKKESFPLTVTSAQKNPTAFYLCASSIRVSEGQPQHFGDGTRLSIL.

This clone was recorded a few times. The chain uses TRBV4-2 and TRBJ2-1; 11 nucleotides line up with TRBD2. V was pared by 0 bases and J by 2 bases, with 6 bases of the junction left unmatched. This CDR3 contains 18 residues. Germline assignment: CDR1 LGHNA and CDR2 YNFKEQ. The CDR3 protein is CASSQDRGSGGAYNEQFF. The CDR3 DNA sequence: TGTGCCAGCAGCCAAGATCGGGGTAGCGGGGGGGCCTACAATGAGCAGTTCTTC.

The V gene is TRBV19, the J gene TRBJ2-3; D is tentatively TRBD1 or TRBD2 (5 bases each). The CDR3 is made up of 15 amino acids. Germline loops: CDR1 LNHDA, CDR2 SQIVND (reference sequence). Trimming removed 6 bases at V and 0 bases at J, with 13 bases between. This CDR3 reads CASRKGRVSTDTQYF. CDR3 bases: TGTGCCAGTAGGAAGGGACGGGTCAGCACAGATACGCAGTATTTT.

The chain has TRBV18 and TRBJ1-5, with TRBD1 identical over 7 bases. From germline, CDR1 is KGHSH and CDR2 LQKENI. V was clipped by 4 bases and J by 4 bases; unmatched bases: 10. The CDR3 spans 16 residues. CDR3: CASSQPQGLGNQPQHF. The CDR3 DNA is TGTGCCAGCTCACAACCACAGGGGCTTGGGAATCAGCCCCAGCATTTT. Supplemented by reference TRBV18 and TRBJ1-5, the full variable domain reads NAGVMQNPRHLVRRRGQEARLRCSPMKGHSHVYWYRQLPEEGLKFMVYLQKENIIDESGMPKERFSAEFPKEGPSILRIQQVVRGDSAAYFCASSQPQGLGNQPQHFGDGTRLSIL.

J is TRBJ2-1 and V is TRBV25-1; D might be TRBD1 (5 bases). Germline values: CDR1 MGHDK, CDR2 SYGVNS. The ends were cut back, 1 base at V and 5 bases at J, with 9 bases in the middle. The length of the CDR3 is 14 residues. DNA of the CDR3: TGTGCCAGCAGTGAATTCGACAGCCACAATGAGCAGTTCTTC. The encoded protein is CASSEFDSHNEQFF.

This clone was picked up one time. The rearrangement links TRBV19 to TRBJ1-4; D call uncertain. V lost 3 bases and J 7 bases, leaving 12 bases between the germline ends. Germline CDR1 is LNHDA and CDR2 is SQIVND (reference sequence). The CDR3 contains 14 residues. CDR3 residues: CASSIGGKSEKLFF. The CDR3 nucleotides read TGTGCCAGTAGTATTGGCGGGAAGAGTGAAAAACTGTTTTTT.

The J gene is TRBJ2-3, the V gene TRBV9; 8 bases fit TRBD2. The CDR3 runs 16 residues. Germline V gene sequence: CDR1 SGDLS, CDR2 YYNGEE. Trimming cost V 0 bases and J 8 bases; bases outside gene matches: 11. DNA of the CDR3: TGTGCCAGCAGCGTAGGTGGAGCGGGAGTCTCAGGTACGCAGTATTTT. Translating gives CASSVGGAGVSGTQYF.

The gene calls are TRBV9 and TRBJ2-7; D is uncertain. The CDR3 runs to 14 residues. Trimming cost V 4 bases and J 7 bases, with 18 bases left between them. Per germline, CDR1 SGDLS and CDR2 YYNGEE. CDR3 sequence (DNA): TGTGCCAGCAGCCCCTCCACGTCGTTTGGAGAGCAGTACTTC. This sequence encodes CASSPSTSFGEQYF.

The gene calls are TRBV5-1 and TRBJ1-1, with D maybe TRBD1 (6 bases). Germline CDR1 SGHRS, CDR2 YFSETQ. The CDR3 totals 15 residues. V dropped 0 bases and J dropped 1 base, with 10 bases sitting between them. The CDR3 reads CASSLEPGANTEAFF. The CDR3 nucleotides are TGCGCCAGCAGCTTGGAGCCGGGGGCGAACACTGAAGCTTTCTTT. The whole variable domain, filled in from reference TRBV5-1 and TRBJ1-1, reads KAGVTQTPRYLIKTRGQQVTLSCSPISGHRSVSWYQQTPGQGLQFLFEYFSETQRNKGNFPGRFSGRQFSNSRSEMNVSTLELGDSALYLCASSLEPGANTEAFFGQGTRLTVV.

This chain connects TRBV2 to TRBJ2-5; tentative D call: TRBD2 (5 bases). The CDR3 is 14 residues long. Trimming took 6 bases from V and 1 from J, leaving 12 bases between them. Germline assignment: CDR1 SNHLY and CDR2 FYNNEI. The CDR3 here is CASRVSSGQETQYF. CDR3 coding DNA: TGTGCCAGCAGAGTCTCCAGCGGCCAAGAGACCCAGTACTTC.

V is TRBV2 and J is TRBJ2-1; 7 nucleotides agree with TRBD1. The J segment lost 1 base and the V segment lost 4 bases, leaving 7 bases of the junction unmatched. The germline gives CDR1 SNHLY, CDR2 FYNNEI. The CDR3 has 16 residues. CDR3 in amino acids: CASSGQGTASYNEQFF. The CDR3 DNA follows: TGTGCCAGCAGTGGACAGGGAACGGCTTCCTACAATGAGCAGTTCTTC.

The V gene is TRBV5-4, the J gene TRBJ2-7; 7 nucleotides match TRBD2. J lost 3 bases, V lost 4 bases, and 10 bases had no gene match. Looked up from germline, CDR1 is SGHNT and CDR2 is YYREEE (reference sequence). The CDR3 extends over 15 amino acids. CDR3 nucleotides: TGTGCCAGCAGCGGGGGTCCTCGGGGGGTCTACGAGCAGTACGTC. It encodes CASSGGPRGVYEQYV.

The V call is TRBV27, the J call TRBJ1-5, with D unclear. This CDR3 is built from 15 residues. The germline V and J ends were trimmed by 6 bases and 0 bases, with 12 bases remaining between them. CDR1 is MNHEY, CDR2 SMNVEV, per germline (reference sequence). The CDR3 sequence: CASRRNGDSNQPQHF. For the CDR3, the DNA is TGTGCCAGCAGAAGAAACGGGGATAGCAATCAGCCCCAGCATTTT.

This clone was observed once. The V gene is TRBV15, the J gene TRBJ2-5; 8 bases are shared with TRBD2. J lost 5 bases, V lost 5 bases, and 13 bases had no gene match. The CDR3 has 16 residues. In germline, CDR1 is LNHNV, CDR2 YYDKDF (reference sequence). The CDR3 is CATSSSNGGARETQYF. The CDR3 DNA is TGTGCCACCAGCTCCAGTAACGGGGGGGCCCGGGAGACCCAGTACTTC.

The chain uses TRBV6-5 and TRBJ1-5, with 9 bases fitting TRBD1. Germline trimming cut 6 bases from V and 5 bases from J; bases unmatched to any gene: 8. This CDR3 is built from 15 residues. Looked up from germline, CDR1 is MNHEY and CDR2 is SVGAGI. CDR3 in amino acids: CASSNKRQGDQPQHF. The CDR3 region has the DNA TGTGCCAGCAGCAATAAAAGACAGGGGGATCAGCCCCAGCATTTT.

The chain carries TRBV2 and TRBJ1-2; the D gene is possibly TRBD1 (6 bases). The V gene's germline CDR1 is SNHLY and CDR2 FYNNEI. The CDR3 runs 14 residues. Trimming cost V 6 bases and J 2 bases, with 13 bases left between them. CDR3 region: CASRRTEKNYGYTF. The CDR3 DNA follows: TGTGCCAGCAGACGGACAGAGAAAAACTATGGCTACACCTTC.

The chain recombines TRBV2 with TRBJ1-1, with TRBD1 as a possible D gene (5 bases). This CDR3 is built from 14 residues. Per germline, CDR1 SNHLY and CDR2 FYNNEI. V was cut by 3 bases and J by 8 bases, with 16 bases left in between. The CDR3 here is CASSEGRGPGEAFF. The CDR3 coding sequence is TGTGCCAGCAGTGAGGGGAGGGGCCCCGGGGAAGCTTTCTTT.

V usage is TRBV15 and J usage is TRBJ2-3; D remains ambiguous. V shed 0 bases and J shed 2 bases, with 6 bases lying between them. Germline values: CDR1 LNHNV, CDR2 YYDKDF (reference sequence). The CDR3 spans 14 residues. CDR3 DNA sequence: TGTGCCACCAGCAGAGACAACCCCACAGATACGCAGTATTTT. This encodes CATSRDNPTDTQYF.

The rearrangement links TRBV28 to TRBJ2-2; D perhaps matches TRBD1 (5 bases). Germline CDR1 is MDHEN and CDR2 is SYDVKM. V was clipped by 8 bases and J by 5 bases, with 15 bases between them. The CDR3 is 14 residues long. DNA of the CDR3: TGTGCCAGCGGCCCAGGGATTCGGACCGGGGAGCTGTTTTTT. It yields the protein CASGPGIRTGELFF.

This chain joins TRBV4-1 and TRBJ2-7, with TRBD1 matching 11 bases. The CDR3 runs 17 residues. Trimming at V came to 0 bases and at J to 5 bases, leaving 9 bases not matched to a gene. Germline V gene sequence: CDR1 MGHRA, CDR2 YSYEKL. CDR3 DNA sequence: TGCGCCAGCAGCCAAGATCGGAGGACAGGGGGCTTCCACGAGCAGTACGTC. Translated, it gives CASSQDRRTGGFHEQYV.

This clone was seen more than once but under ten times. This rearrangement joins TRBV7-8 to TRBJ2-7, with 9 bases aligning to TRBD2. V shed 5 bases, J shed 3 bases, and the junction held 2 bases outside the gene matches. The length of the CDR3 is 13 residues. Germline V CDR1 and CDR2: SGHVS, FQNEAQ. The CDR3 sequence: CASSQLAGYEQYF. The CDR3 region has the DNA TGTGCCAGCAGCCAACTAGCGGGCTACGAGCAGTACTTC.